Listed here are 10 T cell receptor beta chains from one sample, sequenced in a study of identical twins. Using its own MiXCR run on the 5' RACE reads, TCRdb lists one record per CDR3 protein. The data show over 600,000 distinct CDR3 sequences, approximately 21% seen once. The data were also submitted as part of a second study, on T cells expressing NK-cell markers.

Source material: PBMCs. The receptors here all came from a woman aged 18-35 years in good health.

This clonotype was recorded at least ten times. The CDR3 spells CASSLMRGGGEAFF. CDR3 in DNA: TGTGCCAGCAGCCTGATGAGGGGAGGTGGTGAAGCTTTCTTT. V usage is TRBV7-9 and J usage is TRBJ1-1; a possible D gene is TRBD1 (5 bases). With 5 bases removed from V and 7 bases from J, the gap between germline ends came to 17 bases. The CDR3 runs 14 residues. Germline CDR1 is SEHNR and CDR2 is FQNEAQ (reference sequence).

This clonotype has a handful of counts. The CDR3 protein is CASQIGYNSPLHF. CDR3 sequence (DNA): TGTGCCTCGCAAATTGGCTATAATTCACCCCTCCACTTT. The chain couples TRBV7-9 to TRBJ1-6; D is uncertain. The CDR3 is made up of 13 amino acids. The V end was cut by 11 bases, the J end by 3 bases, with 11 bases between. CDR1 SEHNR and CDR2 FQNEAQ come from the germline V gene (reference sequence).

This chain uses TRBV18 with TRBJ1-1, with D unresolved. Germline CDR1 KGHSH, CDR2 LQKENI. The CDR3 consists of 15 residues. Trimming removed 0 bases at V and 2 bases at J, with 10 bases between. CDR3 in amino acids: CASSPPSLVNTEAFF. The CDR3 DNA sequence: TGTGCCAGCTCACCACCGAGTCTTGTAAACACTGAAGCTTTCTTT. The variable domain in full, completed from reference TRBV18 and TRBJ1-1, reads NAGVMQNPRHLVRRRGQEARLRCSPMKGHSHVYWYRQLPEEGLKFMVYLQKENIIDESGMPKERFSAEFPKEGPSILRIQQVVRGDSAAYFCASSPPSLVNTEAFFGQGTRLTVV.

V gene TRBV7-8 combines with J gene TRBJ2-5; 10 bases map to TRBD2. Germline lookup yields CDR1 SGHVS and CDR2 FQNEAQ. V was pared by 5 bases and J by 1 base, with 13 bases of the junction left unmatched. The CDR3 is 18 amino acids. CDR3 region: CASSPQPSGGTVQETQYF. Here the CDR3 DNA reads TGTGCCAGCAGCCCCCAGCCTAGCGGGGGCACCGTCCAAGAGACCCAGTACTTC.

This clonotype came up many times. The chain is built from TRBV5-5 and TRBJ2-3, with D possibly matching TRBD1 (5 bases). V was clipped by 1 base and J by 6 bases, with 21 bases between them. This CDR3 region has 17 residues. Germline assignment: CDR1 SGHKS and CDR2 YYEKEE (reference sequence). The CDR3, as DNA: TGTGCCAGCAGCTTGAGAAGTGGGGCAGGGCTATCTGATACGCAGTATTTT. The encoded protein is CASSLRSGAGLSDTQYF.

J is TRBJ1-1 and V is TRBV7-2, with no clear D. Germline assignment: CDR1 SGHTA and CDR2 FQGNSA. The CDR3 contains 14 residues. V dropped 2 bases and J dropped 6 bases, with 13 bases sitting between them. DNA for the CDR3: TGTGCCAGCAGCTTAATGGCCAGGTCCGCTGAAGCTTTCTTT. It translates to CASSLMARSAEAFF.

This clonotype showed up just a few times. The rearrangement uses TRBV10-3 and TRBJ2-7; either TRBD1 or TRBD2 may fit D (5 bases each). V was shortened by 6 bases and J by 1 base, with 10 bases between the two germline ends. Germline V gives CDR1 ENHRY, CDR2 SYGVKD. CDR3 size: 13 residues. CDR3 protein: CAIRGTYSYEQYF. The CDR3 DNA reads as TGTGCCATCAGGGGGACGTATTCCTACGAGCAGTACTTC.

The CDR3 nucleotides are TGCAGTGCCGTTAGCGGCACAGATACGCAGTATTTT. Its protein is CSAVSGTDTQYF. V usage is TRBV20-1 and J usage is TRBJ2-3; perhaps TRBD2 as D (5 bases). The CDR3 has 12 residues. V lost 6 bases and J lost 1, with 8 bases in between. Germline V gives CDR1 DFQATT, CDR2 SNEGSKA (reference sequence).

This clonotype was detected many times. The chain combines TRBV20-1 with TRBJ2-7; tentative D call: TRBD2 (7 bases). V lost 3 bases, J lost 0 bases, and 15 bases lay in between. CDR1 and CDR2 (germline): DFQATT, SNEGSKA (reference sequence). This CDR3 is built from 15 residues. DNA for the CDR3: TGCAGTGCTAGGGGGGGGGACAAGTACTCCTACGAGCAGTACTTC. Its translation: CSARGGDKYSYEQYF.

This sequence joins TRBV29-1 and TRBJ1-1; the D is unclear. Trimming pared 4 bases from V and 1 base from J, leaving 13 bases between. This CDR3 has 14 amino acids. Germline V CDR1 and CDR2: SQVTM, ANQGSEA. CDR3 bases: TGCAGCGTTGGACATATCCTCACGAACACTGAAGCTTTCTTT. It translates to CSVGHILTNTEAFF.